This T cell receptor beta chain was profiled in a study of T cell responses to AZD1222 COVID-19 vaccine. Generated by immunoSEQ multiplex PCR, the TCRdb table keeps only in-frame clones and is missing some. The sample carries approximately 140,000 clones, around nine tenths recorded once. About this clone itself: Its specificity is unknown.

Study-wide results and limits: The donor cohort was predominantly white British with a female majority, and clonal diversity may have been underestimated. Reports say nearly half of spike-specific TCRs go after unmutated variant regions. The study found Spike-specific TCR breadth and depth rose after two AZD1222 doses.

The germline V gene encodes CDR1 MDHEN and CDR2 SYDVKM. The CDR3 is 12 residues long. V lost 2 bases, J lost 6 bases, and 5 bases lay in between. Sequenced here: peripheral blood, sampled on day 0 of MenACWY control vaccination. The receptor was derived from an adult in good health. This sequence joins TRBV28 and TRBJ2-1; no reliable D call. CDR3 sequence (DNA): TGTGCCAGCAGTTTAAAGGGCAATGAGCAGTTCTTC. This encodes CASSLKGNEQFF.